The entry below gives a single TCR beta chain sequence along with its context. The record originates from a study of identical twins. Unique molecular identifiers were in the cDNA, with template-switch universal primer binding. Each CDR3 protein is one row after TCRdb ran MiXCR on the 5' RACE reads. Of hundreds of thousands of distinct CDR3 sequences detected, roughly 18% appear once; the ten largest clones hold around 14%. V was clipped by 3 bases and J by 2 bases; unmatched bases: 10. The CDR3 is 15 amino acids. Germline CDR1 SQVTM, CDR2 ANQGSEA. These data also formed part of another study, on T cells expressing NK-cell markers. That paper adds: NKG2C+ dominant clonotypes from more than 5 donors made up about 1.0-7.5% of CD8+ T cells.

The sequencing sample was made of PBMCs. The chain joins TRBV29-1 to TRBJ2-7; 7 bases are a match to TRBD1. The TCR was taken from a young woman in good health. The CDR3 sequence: CSVEGEWDSTYEQYF. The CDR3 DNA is TGCAGCGTTGAGGGTGAGTGGGACAGTACCTACGAGCAGTACTTC.